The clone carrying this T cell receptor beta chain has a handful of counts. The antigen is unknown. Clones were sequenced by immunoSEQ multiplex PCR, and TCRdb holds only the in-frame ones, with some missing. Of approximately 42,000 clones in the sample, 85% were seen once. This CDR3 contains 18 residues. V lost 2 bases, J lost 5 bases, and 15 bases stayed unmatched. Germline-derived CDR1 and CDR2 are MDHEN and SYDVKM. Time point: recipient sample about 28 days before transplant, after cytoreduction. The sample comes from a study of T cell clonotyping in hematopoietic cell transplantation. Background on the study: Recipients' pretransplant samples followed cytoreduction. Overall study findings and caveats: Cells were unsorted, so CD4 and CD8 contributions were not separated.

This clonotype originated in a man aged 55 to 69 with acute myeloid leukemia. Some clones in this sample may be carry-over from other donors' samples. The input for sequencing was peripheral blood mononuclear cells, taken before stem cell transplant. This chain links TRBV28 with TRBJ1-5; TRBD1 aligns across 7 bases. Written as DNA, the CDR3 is TGTGCCAGCAGTTTAGGGGGGGACAGCGTGGGAACCGATCAGCCCCAGCATTTT. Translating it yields CASSLGGDSVGTDQPQHF.